Listed below are T cell receptor beta chains from one sample, sequenced in a study of OX40 agonist ivuxolimab in advanced cancers. Profiling relied on immunoSEQ multiplex PCR, and the TCRdb table lists in-frame clones only, not all of them. The profile shows roughly 28,000 clones, approximately 89% of them singletons. The source was CD4+ or CD8+ T cells sorted from blood, collected in a trial of the OX40 agonist ivuxolimab. These receptor sequences come from an adult with an advanced solid tumor such as melanoma, head and neck, liver or kidney cancer. The CDR3 runs from the conserved cysteine through the conserved F or W. D genes are given only for firm matches. Clone size is given for some rows only: seen once, a few or many times, or a class if the clone is expanded.

CDR3aa: CASTTGLPGDGYTF; CDR3nt: TGTGCCAGCACCACCGGACTTCCCGGAGATGGCTACACCTTC; j_gene: TRBJ1-2; v_gene: TRBV7-2; d_gene: .; abundance: .
CDR3aa: CASNWLAANTGELFF; CDR3nt: TGTGCCAGCAATTGGCTAGCGGCGAACACCGGGGAGCTGTTTTTT; j_gene: TRBJ2-2; v_gene: TRBV28; d_gene: TRBD2; abundance: .
CDR3aa: CASSLYGQIQETQYF; CDR3nt: TGCGCCAGCAGCTTGTACGGACAGATCCAAGAGACCCAGTACTTC; j_gene: TRBJ2-5; v_gene: TRBV5-1; d_gene: .; abundance: .
CDR3aa: CASSRGLAGEQFF; CDR3nt: TGTGCCAGCAGCCGGGGACTAGCGGGTGAGCAGTTCTTC; j_gene: TRBJ2-1; v_gene: TRBV7-9; d_gene: TRBD2; abundance: .
CDR3aa: CASTEAPGVLQPQHF; CDR3nt: TGTGCCAGCACCGAGGCCCCAGGTGTCCTTCAGCCCCAGCATTTT; j_gene: TRBJ1-5; v_gene: TRBV19; d_gene: .; abundance: .
CDR3aa: CASRSTGARKYGYTF; CDR3nt: TGTGCCAGCAGATCTACAGGGGCAAGAAAATATGGCTACACCTTC; j_gene: TRBJ1-2; v_gene: TRBV9; d_gene: TRBD1; abundance: .
CDR3aa: CASSPFGVQGKGYGYTF; CDR3nt: TGTGCCAGCTCACCGTTTGGGGTACAGGGAAAAGGCTATGGCTACACCTTC; j_gene: TRBJ1-2; v_gene: TRBV18; d_gene: .; abundance: .
CDR3aa: CASSNPHTVSAYGYTF; CDR3nt: TGTGCCAGCAGCAACCCCCACACGGTCTCTGCCTATGGCTACACCTTC; j_gene: TRBJ1-2; v_gene: TRBV21-1; d_gene: .; abundance: .
CDR3aa: CAWSDGGYGYTF; CDR3nt: TGTGCCTGGAGTGACGGGGGCTATGGCTACACCTTC; j_gene: TRBJ1-2; v_gene: TRBV30; d_gene: .; abundance: few
CDR3aa: CASSAQGAEAFF; CDR3nt: TGTGCCAGCAGCGCGCAGGGAGCTGAAGCTTTCTTT; j_gene: TRBJ1-1; v_gene: TRBV7-9; d_gene: .; abundance: once
CDR3aa: CASSFIRYRGLVSYEQYF; CDR3nt: TGTGCCAGCAGCTTTATCCGGTACCGGGGACTAGTATCCTACGAGCAGTACTTC; j_gene: TRBJ2-7; v_gene: TRBV5-4; d_gene: TRBD2; abundance: .
CDR3aa: CASSLGDTEAFF; CDR3nt: TGTGCCAGCAGCTTGGGGGACACTGAAGCTTTCTTT; j_gene: TRBJ1-1; v_gene: TRBV13; d_gene: .; abundance: .
CDR3aa: CATSRDRIDYGYTF; CDR3nt: TGTGCCACCAGCAGAGATCGGATCGACTATGGCTACACCTTC; j_gene: TRBJ1-2; v_gene: TRBV15; d_gene: .; abundance: .
CDR3aa: CASWTAHYGYTF; CDR3nt: TGTGCCAGTTGGACAGCTCACTATGGCTACACCTTC; j_gene: TRBJ1-2; v_gene: TRBV19; d_gene: .; abundance: .
CDR3aa: CASLFTADSNQPQHF; CDR3nt: TGTGCCAGCCTATTCACCGCCGATAGCAATCAGCCCCAGCATTTT; j_gene: TRBJ1-5; v_gene: TRBV6-1; d_gene: .; abundance: .
CDR3aa: CASSFYPSGSRYEQYF; CDR3nt: TGTGCCAGCAGTTTCTATCCTAGCGGGAGTCGGTACGAGCAGTACTTC; j_gene: TRBJ2-7; v_gene: TRBV27; d_gene: TRBD2; abundance: .